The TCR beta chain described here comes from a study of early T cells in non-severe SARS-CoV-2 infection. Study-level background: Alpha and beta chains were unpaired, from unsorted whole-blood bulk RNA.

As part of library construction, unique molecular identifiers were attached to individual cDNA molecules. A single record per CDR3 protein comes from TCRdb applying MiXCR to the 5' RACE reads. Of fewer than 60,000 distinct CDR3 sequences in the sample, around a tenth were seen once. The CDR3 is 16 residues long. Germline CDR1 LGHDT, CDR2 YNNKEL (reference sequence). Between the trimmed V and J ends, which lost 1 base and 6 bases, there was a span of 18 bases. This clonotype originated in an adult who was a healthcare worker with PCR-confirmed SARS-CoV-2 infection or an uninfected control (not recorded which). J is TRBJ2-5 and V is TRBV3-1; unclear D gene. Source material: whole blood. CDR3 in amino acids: CASSQGVESPGKTQYF. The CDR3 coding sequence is TGTGCCAGCAGCCAAGGGGTCGAGAGTCCCGGAAAGACCCAGTACTTC.